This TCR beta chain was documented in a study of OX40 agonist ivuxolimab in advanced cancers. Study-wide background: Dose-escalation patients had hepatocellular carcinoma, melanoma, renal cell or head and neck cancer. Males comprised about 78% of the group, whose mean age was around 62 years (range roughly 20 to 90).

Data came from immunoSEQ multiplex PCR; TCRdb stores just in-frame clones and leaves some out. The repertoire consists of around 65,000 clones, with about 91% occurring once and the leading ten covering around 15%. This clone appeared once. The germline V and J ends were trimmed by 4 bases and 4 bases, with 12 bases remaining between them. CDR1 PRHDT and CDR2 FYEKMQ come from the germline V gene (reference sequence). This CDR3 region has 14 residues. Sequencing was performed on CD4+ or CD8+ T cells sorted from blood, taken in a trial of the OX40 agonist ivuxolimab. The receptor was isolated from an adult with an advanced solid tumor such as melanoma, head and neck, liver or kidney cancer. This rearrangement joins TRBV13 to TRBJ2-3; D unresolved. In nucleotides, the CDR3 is TGTGCCAGCAGCTCGGGTATGGACGCAGATACGCAGTATTTT. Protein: CASSSGMDADTQYF.